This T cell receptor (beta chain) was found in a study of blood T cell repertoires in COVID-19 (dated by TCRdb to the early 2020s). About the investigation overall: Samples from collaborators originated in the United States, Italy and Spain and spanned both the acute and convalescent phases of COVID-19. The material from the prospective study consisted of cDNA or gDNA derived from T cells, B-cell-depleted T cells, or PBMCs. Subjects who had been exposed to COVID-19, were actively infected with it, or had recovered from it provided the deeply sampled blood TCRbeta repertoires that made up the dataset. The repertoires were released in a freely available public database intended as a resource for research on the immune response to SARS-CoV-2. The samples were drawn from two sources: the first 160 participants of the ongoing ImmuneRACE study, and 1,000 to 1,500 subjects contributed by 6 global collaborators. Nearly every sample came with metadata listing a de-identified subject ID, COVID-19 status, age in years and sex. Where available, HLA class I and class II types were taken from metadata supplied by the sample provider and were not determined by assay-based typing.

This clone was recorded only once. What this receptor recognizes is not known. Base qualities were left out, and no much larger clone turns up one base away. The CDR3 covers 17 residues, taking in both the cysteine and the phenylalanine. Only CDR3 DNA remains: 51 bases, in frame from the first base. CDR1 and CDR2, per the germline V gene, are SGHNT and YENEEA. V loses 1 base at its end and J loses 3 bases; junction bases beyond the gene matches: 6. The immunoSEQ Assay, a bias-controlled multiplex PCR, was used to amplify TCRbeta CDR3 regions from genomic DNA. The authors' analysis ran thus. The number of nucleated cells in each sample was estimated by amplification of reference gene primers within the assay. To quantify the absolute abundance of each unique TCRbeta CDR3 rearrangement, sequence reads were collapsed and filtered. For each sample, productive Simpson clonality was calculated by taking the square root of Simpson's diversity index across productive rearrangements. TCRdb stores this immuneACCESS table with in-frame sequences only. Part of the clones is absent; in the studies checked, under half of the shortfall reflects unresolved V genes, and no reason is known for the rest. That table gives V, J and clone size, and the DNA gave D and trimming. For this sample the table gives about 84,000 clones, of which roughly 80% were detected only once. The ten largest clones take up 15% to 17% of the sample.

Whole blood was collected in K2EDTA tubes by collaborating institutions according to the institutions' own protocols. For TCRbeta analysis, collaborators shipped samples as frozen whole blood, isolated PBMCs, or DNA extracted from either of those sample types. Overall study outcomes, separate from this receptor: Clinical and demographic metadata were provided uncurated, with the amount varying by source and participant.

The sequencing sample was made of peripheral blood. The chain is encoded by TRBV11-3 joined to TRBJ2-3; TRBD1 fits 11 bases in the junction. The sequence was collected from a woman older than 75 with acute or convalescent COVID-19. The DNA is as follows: TGTGCCAGCAGCTTAGGCATCGGACAGGGGGCTACAGATACGCAGTATTTT. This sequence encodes CASSLGIGQGATDTQYF. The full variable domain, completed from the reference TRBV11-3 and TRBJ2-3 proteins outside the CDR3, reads EAGVVQSPRYKIIEKKQPVAFWCNPISGHNTLYWYLQNLGQGPELLIRYENEEAVDDSQLPKDRFSAERLKGVDSTLKIQPAELGDSAVYLCASSLGIGQGATDTQYFGPGTRLTVL.